Following are 22 T cell receptor beta chains from one sample sequenced in a study of blood T cell repertoires in COVID-19. Some clones are missing from TCRdb's copy, which holds only in-frame ones; the method was immunoSEQ multiplex PCR. The sample lists around 260,000 clones, roughly 88% occurring once. The material sequenced was PBMCs or T cells enriched from blood (not recorded which). Receptors originate from a woman aged 25 to 39 who had recovered from COVID-19.

The chain uses TRBV18 and TRBJ1-2; 9 nucleotides match TRBD1. Germline V lookup: CDR1 KGHSH, CDR2 LQKENI. CDR3 size: 14 residues. The ends lost 5 bases at V and 9 bases at J; junction bases unmatched: 10. Here the CDR3 DNA reads TGTGCCAGCTCAGTTGGCTGGGACAGGGAGAGCTACACCTTC. Translating gives CASSVGWDRESYTF.

This chain joins TRBV30 and TRBJ1-3, with a possible D match to TRBD1 (5 bases). This CDR3 is 15 amino acids long. V shed 4 bases and J shed 4 bases, with 17 bases lying between them. CDR1 GTSNPN and CDR2 SVGIG come from the germline V gene (reference sequence). The CDR3 is CAWKGAAASGNTIYF. Here the CDR3 DNA reads TGTGCCTGGAAAGGGGCTGCCGCGTCCGGAAACACCATATATTTT.

V is TRBV4-1 and J is TRBJ2-6; 8 bases are shared with TRBD1. Trimming at V came to 5 bases and at J to 1 base, leaving 4 bases not matched to a gene. Germline values: CDR1 MGHRA, CDR2 YSYEKL. The CDR3 has 16 amino acids. CDR3 DNA sequence: TGCGCCAGCAGCTTGACAGGGGCTTCTGGGGCCAACGTCCTGACTTTC. Translating gives CASSLTGASGANVLTF.

V and J are TRBV27 and TRBJ2-7; D perhaps matches TRBD1 (5 bases). CDR1 is MNHEY and CDR2 is SMNVEV in the germline V gene (reference sequence). V was clipped by 2 bases and J by 3 bases, with 11 bases between them. The CDR3 is 14 residues long. The CDR3: CASSLKGALYEQYF. CDR3 coding DNA: TGTGCCAGCAGTTTAAAAGGGGCTCTCTACGAGCAGTACTTC.

This sequence joins TRBV6-4 and TRBJ2-2; 7 bases align to TRBD1. There are 14 residues in the CDR3. V lost 2 bases to trimming and J lost 5 bases; unmatched junction nucleotides: 2. Germline CDR1 and CDR2: MRHNA and SNTAGT. CDR3 sequence: CASSDGQDTGELFF. The CDR3 nucleotides read TGTGCCAGCAGTGACGGACAGGATACCGGGGAGCTGTTTTTT.

This chain connects TRBV7-9 to TRBJ1-5; no clear D gene. Germline lookup yields CDR1 SEHNR and CDR2 FQNEAQ (reference sequence). V gave up 3 bases and J gave up 3 bases, with 9 bases separating them. This CDR3 has 14 amino acids. CDR3 nucleotides: TGTGCCAGCAGCTTCTCAGGAAACAATCAGCCCCAGCATTTT. Protein: CASSFSGNNQPQHF. Filled out from reference TRBV7-9 and TRBJ1-5, the complete variable domain reads DTGVSQNPRHKITKRGQNVTFRCDPISEHNRLYWYRQTLGQGPEFLTYFQNEAQLEKSRLLSDRFSAERPKGSFSTLEIQRTEQGDSAMYLCASSFSGNNQPQHFGDGTRLSIL.

The chain carries TRBV30 and TRBJ2-1; D not resolved. Germline assignment: CDR1 GTSNPN and CDR2 SVGIG (reference sequence). Between the trimmed V and J ends, which lost 5 bases and 5 bases, there was a span of 13 bases. CDR3 length: 13 amino acids. The CDR3 sequence: CAWDRYNNNEQFF. In DNA form, the CDR3 reads TGTGCCTGGGACCGATACAACAACAATGAGCAGTTCTTC.

The chain links TRBV10-3 to TRBJ2-3; the match to TRBD2 covers 14 bases. This CDR3 is built from 15 residues. Germline V lookup: CDR1 ENHRY, CDR2 SYGVKD. V was pared by 6 bases and J by 1 base, with 0 bases of the junction left unmatched. CDR3 region: CAIRGLAGGTDTQYF. The CDR3 DNA sequence: TGTGCCATCAGGGGACTAGCGGGGGGCACAGATACGCAGTATTTT.

V usage is TRBV12-3 or TRBV12-4 and J usage is TRBJ2-1, with 11 bases fitting TRBD2. J lost 15 bases, V lost 4 bases, and 8 bases had no gene match. This CDR3 is built from 13 residues. DNA for the CDR3: TGTGCCAGCAGTTCGAATAGCGGGGGGGCCCCGTTCTTC. Protein product: CASSSNSGGAPFF.

The chain recombines TRBV5-6 with TRBJ1-1; a weak D match, TRBD1 (6 bases). V lost 2 bases to trimming and J lost 4 bases, with 12 bases between them. This CDR3 region has 14 residues. CDR1 and CDR2 (germline): SGHDT, YYEEEE. The CDR3 DNA reads as TGTGCCAGCAGCTTCGAGGACAGAGGCACTGAAGCTTTCTTT. Translation gives CASSFEDRGTEAFF.

V and J are TRBV10-1 and TRBJ2-5; the D gene is possibly TRBD1 (5 bases). The V end lost 1 base, the J end lost 2 bases, and 8 bases lay between the germline ends. The CDR3 runs 14 residues. CDR1 is WNHNN, CDR2 SYGVQD, per germline (reference sequence). This chain's CDR3 is CASSEWTNQETQYF. CDR3 coding DNA: TGCGCCAGCAGTGAGTGGACAAATCAAGAGACCCAGTACTTC.

The genes are TRBV25-1 and TRBJ2-7; D is possibly TRBD1 (6 bases). Trimming removed 5 bases at V and 4 bases at J, with 15 bases between. CDR1 and CDR2 (germline): MGHDK, SYGVNS. CDR3 length equals 14 residues. The CDR3 DNA reads TGTGCCAGCAGTAAATCAGGGGCATCGTACGAGCAGTACTTC. Translating it yields CASSKSGASYEQYF.

A single count supports this clone. The chain uses TRBV2 and TRBJ1-1; no reliable D call. This CDR3 is 12 amino acids long. Trimming stripped 3 bases from V and 1 base from J, with 3 bases between. Germline assignment: CDR1 SNHLY and CDR2 FYNNEI. CDR3: CASSDWNTEAFF. CDR3 bases: TGTGCCAGCAGTGACTGGAACACTGAAGCTTTCTTT.

This chain connects TRBV19 to TRBJ2-5; no clear D. This CDR3 has 14 residues. The germline V and J ends were trimmed by 6 bases and 1 base, with 12 bases remaining between them. Looked up from germline, CDR1 is LNHDA and CDR2 is SQIVND (reference sequence). CDR3 sequence (DNA): TGTGCCAGTAGGTTCCGAAGCTCCCAAGAGACCCAGTACTTC. It translates to CASRFRSSQETQYF.

The table lists this clone with a count of one. The junction shows a germline mismatch at one end, possibly a read error. DNA for the CDR3: TGCGCCAGCAGCTTGGAGGGGACAGGGGGCTCGGTTGCGTTC. Encoded protein: CASSLEGTGGSVAF. The chain is built from TRBV5-1 and TRBJ1-2; 12 nucleotides agree with TRBD1. Germline V gene data show CDR1 as SGHRS and CDR2 as YFSETQ. The CDR3 has 14 residues.

The V call is TRBV18, the J call TRBJ1-6; 7 nucleotides line up with TRBD1. CDR1 and CDR2 (germline): KGHSH, LQKENI. The CDR3 extends over 16 amino acids. After removal of 3 bases from V and 5 bases from J, the junction contained 7 bases not matched to a gene. CDR3 bases: TGTGCCAGCTCACCTACCGCGGGACAGCATAATTCACCCCTCCACTTT. Residues: CASSPTAGQHNSPLHF.

The chain recombines TRBV5-5 with TRBJ1-2; tentative D call: TRBD1 (6 bases). The CDR3 contains 13 residues. Trimming left V 7 bases short and J 4 bases short, with 14 bases between. Per germline, CDR1 SGHKS and CDR2 YYEKEE (reference sequence). In DNA form, the CDR3 reads TGTGCCAGCTTGGCAGGGACATCCTATGGCTACACCTTC. This codes for CASLAGTSYGYTF.

This sequence joins TRBV27 and TRBJ1-2; perhaps TRBD1 as D (5 bases). From germline, CDR1 is MNHEY and CDR2 SMNVEV (reference sequence). The CDR3 covers 11 residues. V gave up 5 bases and J gave up 8 bases, with 9 bases separating them. The CDR3 nucleotides are TGTGCCAGCAGTGCGGGGCTCGGCTACACCTTC. It codes for CASSAGLGYTF.

V is TRBV10-3 and J is TRBJ1-5; D gene unclear. The CDR3 covers 14 residues. CDR1 ENHRY and CDR2 SYGVKD come from the germline V gene. Trimming stripped 0 bases from V and 7 bases from J, with 10 bases between. CDR3 loop: CAISESREGQPQHF. The CDR3, as DNA: TGTGCCATCAGTGAGTCCCGGGAGGGACAGCCCCAGCATTTT.

V usage is TRBV4-1 and J usage is TRBJ2-3, with 14 nucleotides matching TRBD2. Germline V lookup: CDR1 MGHRA, CDR2 YSYEKL. The length of the CDR3 is 19 residues. The ends lost 5 bases at V and 3 bases at J; junction bases unmatched: 13. Written as DNA, the CDR3 is TGCGCCAGCAGCTCAACCGGGACTAGCGGGAGATGGTGGACAGATACGCAGTATTTT. The encoded protein is CASSSTGTSGRWWTDTQYF.

The J gene is TRBJ1-4, the V gene TRBV15; unclear D gene. CDR1 is LNHNV and CDR2 is YYDKDF in the germline V gene (reference sequence). There are 16 residues in the CDR3. V was clipped by 5 bases and J by 1 base, with 14 bases between them. The CDR3: CATSSYVVETNEKLFF. CDR3 nucleotide sequence: TGTGCCACCAGCTCTTACGTAGTAGAAACTAATGAAAAACTGTTTTTT. Using reference TRBV15 and TRBJ1-4 for the parts outside the CDR3, the full variable domain is DAMVIQNPRYQVTQFGKPVTLSCSQTLNHNVMYWYQQKSSQAPKLLFHYYDKDFNNEADTPDNFQSRRPNTSFCFLDIRSPGLGDTAMYLCATSSYVVETNEKLFFGSGTQLSVL.

The J gene is TRBJ1-4, the V gene TRBV9, with unresolved D. The CDR3 is 15 residues long. The germline V gene encodes CDR1 SGDLS and CDR2 YYNGEE. V was pared by 0 bases and J by 0 bases, with 6 bases between. The DNA of the CDR3 is TGTGCCAGCAGCGTAGGCCAGACAACTAATGAAAAACTGTTTTTT. Protein sequence: CASSVGQTTNEKLFF.